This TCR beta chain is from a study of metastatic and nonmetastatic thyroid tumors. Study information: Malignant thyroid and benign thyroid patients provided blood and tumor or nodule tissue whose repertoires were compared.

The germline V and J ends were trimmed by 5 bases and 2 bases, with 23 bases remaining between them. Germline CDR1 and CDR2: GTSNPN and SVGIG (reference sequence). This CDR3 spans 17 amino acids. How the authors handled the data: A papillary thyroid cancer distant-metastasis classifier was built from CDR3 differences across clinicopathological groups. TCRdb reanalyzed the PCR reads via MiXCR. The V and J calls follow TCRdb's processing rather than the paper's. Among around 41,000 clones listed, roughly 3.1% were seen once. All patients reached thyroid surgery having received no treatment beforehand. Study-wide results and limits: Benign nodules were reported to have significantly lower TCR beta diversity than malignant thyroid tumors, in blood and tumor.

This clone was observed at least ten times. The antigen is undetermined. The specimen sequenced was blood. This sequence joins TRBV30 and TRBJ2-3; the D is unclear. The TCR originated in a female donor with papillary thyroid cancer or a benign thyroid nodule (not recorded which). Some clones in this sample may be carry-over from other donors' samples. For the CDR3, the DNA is TGTGCCTGGTCCACACCCTTAAGACGCAGCTACACAGATACGCAGTATTTT. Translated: CAWSTPLRRSYTDTQYF.